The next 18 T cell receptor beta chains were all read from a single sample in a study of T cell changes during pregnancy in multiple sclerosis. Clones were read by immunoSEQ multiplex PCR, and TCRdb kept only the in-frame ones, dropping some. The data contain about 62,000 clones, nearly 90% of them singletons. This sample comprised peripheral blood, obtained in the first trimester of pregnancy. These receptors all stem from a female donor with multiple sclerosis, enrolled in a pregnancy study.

The CDR3 region is CASARGSGGATTSTDTQYF. The DNA for the CDR3 is TGTGCCTCCGCCCGGGGGAGCGGGGGAGCCACTACTAGCACAGATACGCAGTATTTT. V is TRBV19 and J is TRBJ2-3, with TRBD2 matching 8 bases. This CDR3 contains 19 residues. J was trimmed by 0 bases and V by 11 bases; bases with no gene match: 22. Germline values: CDR1 LNHDA, CDR2 SQIVND (reference sequence). Looking up the rest from reference TRBV19 and TRBJ2-3 gives the full variable domain: DGGITQSPKYLFRKEGQNVTLSCEQNLNHDAMYWYRQDPGQGLRLIYYSQIVNDFQKGDIAEGYSVSREKKESFPLTVTSAQKNPTAFYLCASARGSGGATTSTDTQYFGPGTRLTVL.

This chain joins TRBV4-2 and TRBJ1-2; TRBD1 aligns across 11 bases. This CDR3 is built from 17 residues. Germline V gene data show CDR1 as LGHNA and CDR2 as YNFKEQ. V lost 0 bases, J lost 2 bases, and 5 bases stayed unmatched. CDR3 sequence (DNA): TGTGCCAGCAGCCAAGACCCCGGACAGGGGGCGAACTATGGCTACACCTTC. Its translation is CASSQDPGQGANYGYTF.

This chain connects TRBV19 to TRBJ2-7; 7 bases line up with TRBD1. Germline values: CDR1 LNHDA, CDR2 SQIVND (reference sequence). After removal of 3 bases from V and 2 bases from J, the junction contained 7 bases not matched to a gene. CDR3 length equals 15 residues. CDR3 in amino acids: CASSMSGTAAYEQYF. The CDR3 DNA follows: TGTGCCAGTAGTATGTCCGGGACAGCGGCCTACGAGCAGTACTTC.

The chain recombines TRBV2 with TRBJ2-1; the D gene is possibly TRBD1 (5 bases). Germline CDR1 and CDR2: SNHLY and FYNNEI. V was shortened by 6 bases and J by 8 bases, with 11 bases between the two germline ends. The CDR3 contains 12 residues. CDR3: CASRGVVHEQFF. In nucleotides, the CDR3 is TGTGCCAGCAGAGGGGTCGTCCATGAGCAGTTCTTC.

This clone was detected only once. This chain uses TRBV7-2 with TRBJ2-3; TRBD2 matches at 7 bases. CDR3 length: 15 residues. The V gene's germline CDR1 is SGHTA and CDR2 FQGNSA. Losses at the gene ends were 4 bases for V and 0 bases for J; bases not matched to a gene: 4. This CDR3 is CASSSGLPSTDTQYF. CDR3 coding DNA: TGTGCCAGCAGCTCGGGACTACCGAGCACAGATACGCAGTATTTT.

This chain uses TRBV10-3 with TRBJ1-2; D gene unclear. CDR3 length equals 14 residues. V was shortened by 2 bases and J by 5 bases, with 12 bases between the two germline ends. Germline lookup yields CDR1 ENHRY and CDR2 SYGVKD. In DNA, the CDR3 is TGTGCCATCAGTGAGGAGGCAACGTCATATGGCTACACCTTC. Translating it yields CAISEEATSYGYTF.

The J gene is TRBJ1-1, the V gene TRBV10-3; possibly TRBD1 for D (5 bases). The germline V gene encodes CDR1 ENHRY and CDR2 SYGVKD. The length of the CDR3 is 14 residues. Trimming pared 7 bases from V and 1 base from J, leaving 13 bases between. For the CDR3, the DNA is TGTGCCATCACCCAACAGGCAACGAACACTGAAGCTTTCTTT. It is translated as CAITQQATNTEAFF.

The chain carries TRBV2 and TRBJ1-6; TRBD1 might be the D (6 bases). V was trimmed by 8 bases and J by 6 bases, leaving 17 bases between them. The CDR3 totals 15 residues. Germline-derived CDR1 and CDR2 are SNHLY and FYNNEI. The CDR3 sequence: CASWTDSSFNSPLHF. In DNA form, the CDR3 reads TGTGCCAGCTGGACAGACAGTTCGTTTAATTCACCCCTCCACTTT. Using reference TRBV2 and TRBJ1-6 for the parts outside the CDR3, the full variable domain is EPEVTQTPSHQVTQMGQEVILRCVPISNHLYFYWYRQILGQKVEFLVSFYNNEISEKSEIFDDQFSVERPDGSNFTLKIRSTKLEDSAMYFCASWTDSSFNSPLHFGNGTRLTVT.

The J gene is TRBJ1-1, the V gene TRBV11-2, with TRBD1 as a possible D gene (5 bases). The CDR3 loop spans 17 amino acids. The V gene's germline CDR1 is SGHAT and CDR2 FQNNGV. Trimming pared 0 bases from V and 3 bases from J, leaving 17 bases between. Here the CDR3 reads CASSLDPIAGPDTEAFF. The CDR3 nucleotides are TGTGCCAGCAGCTTAGACCCCATAGCAGGGCCGGACACTGAAGCTTTCTTT.

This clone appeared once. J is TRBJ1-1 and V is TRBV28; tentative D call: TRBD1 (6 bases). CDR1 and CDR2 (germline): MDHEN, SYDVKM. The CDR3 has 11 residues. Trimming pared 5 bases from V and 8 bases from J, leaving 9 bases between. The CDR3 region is CASSAGTEAFF. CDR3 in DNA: TGTGCCAGCAGTGCCGGGACAGAAGCTTTCTTT.

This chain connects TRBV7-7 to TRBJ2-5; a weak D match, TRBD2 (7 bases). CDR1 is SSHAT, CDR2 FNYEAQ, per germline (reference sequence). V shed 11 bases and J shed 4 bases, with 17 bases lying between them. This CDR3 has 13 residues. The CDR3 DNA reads TGTGCCGCCGGTAGGGGAGGGGGAGAGACCCAGTACTTC. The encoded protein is CAAGRGGGETQYF.

CDR3 sequence: CASSPRGGLNTEAFF. The DNA for the CDR3 is TGTGCCAGCAGCCCACGGGGGGGGCTGAACACTGAAGCTTTCTTT. The chain has TRBV9 and TRBJ1-1, with D perhaps matching TRBD1 (6 bases). Trimming shortened V by 4 bases and J by 0 bases, and 13 bases separated the two germline ends. CDR1 and CDR2 from the germline V gene are SGDLS and YYNGEE. There are 15 residues in the CDR3.

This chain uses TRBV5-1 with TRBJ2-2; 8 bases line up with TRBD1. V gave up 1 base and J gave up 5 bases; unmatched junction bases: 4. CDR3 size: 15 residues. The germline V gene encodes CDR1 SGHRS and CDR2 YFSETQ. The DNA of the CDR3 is TGCGCCAGCAGCTTGACAGGGGGACCAACCGGGGAGCTGTTTTTT. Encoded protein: CASSLTGGPTGELFF.

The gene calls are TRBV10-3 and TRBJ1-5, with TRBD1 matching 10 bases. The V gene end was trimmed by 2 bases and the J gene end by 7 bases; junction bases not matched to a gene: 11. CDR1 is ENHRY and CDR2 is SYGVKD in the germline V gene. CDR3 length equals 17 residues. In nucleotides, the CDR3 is TGTGCCATCAGTGAGGGGACAGGGGACCTTGTGAGACAGCCCCAGCATTTT. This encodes CAISEGTGDLVRQPQHF.

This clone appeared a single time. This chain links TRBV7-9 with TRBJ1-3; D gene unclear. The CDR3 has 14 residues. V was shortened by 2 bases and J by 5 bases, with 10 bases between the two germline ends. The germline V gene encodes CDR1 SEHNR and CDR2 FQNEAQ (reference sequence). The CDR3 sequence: CASSLQNSRNTIYF. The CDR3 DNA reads TGTGCCAGCAGCTTACAGAATTCCAGAAACACCATATATTTT.

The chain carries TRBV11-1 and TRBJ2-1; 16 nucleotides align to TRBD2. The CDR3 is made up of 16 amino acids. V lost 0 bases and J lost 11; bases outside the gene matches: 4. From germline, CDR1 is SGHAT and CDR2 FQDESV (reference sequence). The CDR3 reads CASSLAGTSGGAQQFF. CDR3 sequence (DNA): TGTGCCAGCAGCTTAGCCGGGACTAGCGGGGGGGCTCAGCAGTTCTTC.

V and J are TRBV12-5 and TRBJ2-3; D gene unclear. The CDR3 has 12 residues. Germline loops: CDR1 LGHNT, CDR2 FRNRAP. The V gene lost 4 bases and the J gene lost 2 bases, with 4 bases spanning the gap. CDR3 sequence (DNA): TGTGCTAGTGGTTCCTCCACAGATACGCAGTATTTT. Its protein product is CASGSSTDTQYF.

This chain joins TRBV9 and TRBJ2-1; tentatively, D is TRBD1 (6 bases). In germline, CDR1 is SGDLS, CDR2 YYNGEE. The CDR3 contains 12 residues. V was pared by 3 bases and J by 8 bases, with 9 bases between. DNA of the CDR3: TGTGCCAGCAGCGCTCACAGGGATGAGCAGTTCTTC. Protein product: CASSAHRDEQFF.